This T cell receptor (beta chain) emerged from a study of T cell responses to AZD1222 COVID-19 vaccine. For the study at large: Second-dose recipients at about 4 or about 12 weeks were treated as one pooled group. Whole-study results and caveats: Recipients of two AZD1222 doses showed rising Spike-specific TCR breadth and depth.

Libraries were prepared by immunoSEQ multiplex PCR; TCRdb keeps only in-frame clonotypes and omits some of them. This sample carries some 90,000 clones, more than 70% of them seen once, and the ten largest clones take more than 10%. Of note for this clone: Its specificity is unknown.

Trimming stripped 6 bases from V and 3 bases from J, with 18 bases between. Looked up from germline, CDR1 is MDHEN and CDR2 is SYDVKM. The CDR3 consists of 15 residues. This material consisted of peripheral blood, taken on day 0 of AZD1222 vaccination. This TCR was recovered from an adult in good health. V usage is TRBV28 and J usage is TRBJ2-7, with D perhaps TRBD1 (5 bases). DNA of the CDR3: TGTGCCAGCAGGCCAACAGGCGGCGTGTACTACGAGCAGTACTTC. It specifies CASRPTGGVYYEQYF.